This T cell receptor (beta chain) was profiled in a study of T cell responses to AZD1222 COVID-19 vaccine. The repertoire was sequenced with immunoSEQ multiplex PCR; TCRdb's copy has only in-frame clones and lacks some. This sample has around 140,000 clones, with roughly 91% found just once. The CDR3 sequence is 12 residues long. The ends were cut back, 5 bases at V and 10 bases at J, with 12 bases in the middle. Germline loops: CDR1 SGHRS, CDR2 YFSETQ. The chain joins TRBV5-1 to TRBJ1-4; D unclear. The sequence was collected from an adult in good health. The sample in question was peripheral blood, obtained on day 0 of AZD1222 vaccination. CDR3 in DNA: TGCGCCAGCAGGGAGCCTTTAGGAAAACTGTTTTTT. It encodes CASREPLGKLFF.